This TCR beta chain was sequenced for a study of blood T cell repertoires in COVID-19. Study summary: Sources were T cells, B-cell-depleted T cells, or PBMCs; the material itself was cDNA or gDNA.

In Seattle, patients joined the study during active infection and were tracked longitudinally. J lost 5 bases, V lost 4 bases, and 7 bases had no gene match. Germline loops: CDR1 SGHRS, CDR2 YFSETQ. This CDR3 contains 15 residues. Per the authors' pipeline: Reference gene primer amplification in the assay estimated nucleated cell counts. Assay used: immunoSEQ multiplex PCR; TCRdb lists only in-frame clones, some missing. Clone size and V and J calls were adopted from that table, with D and trimming inferred from the DNA. Among 150,000 to 200,000 clones listed, 85% to 90% were seen once. This sequence was found in a person aged 70 to 80 with COVID-19, enrolled during active disease. The sequenced material came from peripheral blood. The chain carries TRBV5-1 and TRBJ2-7; 12 nucleotides line up with TRBD2. The CDR3 here is CASSPRTSGTNEQYF. CDR3 nucleotide sequence: TGCGCCAGCAGCCCTCGGACTAGCGGGACGAACGAGCAGTACTTC.